The 5 T cell receptor beta chains reported below all come from one sample, sequenced in a study of blood T cell repertoires in COVID-19. Measured with immunoSEQ multiplex PCR; TCRdb has only the in-frame clones, and not every one. Of about 400,000 clones in the sample, approximately 86% were seen once. The specimen sequenced was PBMCs or T cells enriched from blood (not recorded which). Receptor source: a woman in her thirties or forties with acute COVID-19.

The CDR3 region has the DNA TGTGCCAGCAGCAAAGGGGACCCGGGGACAGGGTCGTTGGGCAATCAGCCCCAGCATTTT. Translating gives CASSKGDPGTGSLGNQPQHF. This chain joins TRBV21-1 and TRBJ1-5; no DNA check was done on the table's D call, TRBD1. TRBV21-1 is deemed a pseudogene. CDR3 length: 20 residues.

The chain employs TRBV7-2 and TRBJ2-1; the D gene is possibly TRBD1 (5 bases). This CDR3 contains 14 residues. The germline gives CDR1 SGHTA, CDR2 FQGNSA. The ends were cut back, 5 bases at V and 4 bases at J, with 12 bases in the middle. CDR3 bases: TGTGCCAGCAGCGACCTGGGGCCTTACAATGAGCAGTTCTTC. It is translated as CASSDLGPYNEQFF.

This clone was found a few times. The rearrangement joins TRBV7-9 to TRBJ1-2; D is possibly TRBD1 (5 bases). Germline V lookup: CDR1 SEHNR, CDR2 FQNEAQ (reference sequence). The CDR3 spans 14 residues. V was trimmed by 5 bases and J by 8 bases, leaving 18 bases between them. DNA of the CDR3: TGTGCCAGCAGCGGGGGGAGTGCTCGGAGGGGCTACACCTTC. Translated: CASSGGSARRGYTF.

This chain uses TRBV30 with TRBJ1-4; no reliable D call. Per germline, CDR1 GTSNPN and CDR2 SVGIG (reference sequence). With 5 bases removed from V and 7 bases from J, the gap between germline ends came to 14 bases. The CDR3 spans 13 residues. The DNA of the CDR3 is TGTGCCTGGTCTCCTAGCGGAGGTGAAAAACTGTTTTTT. Translated, it gives CAWSPSGGEKLFF.

This clone showed up just once. V and J are TRBV2 and TRBJ2-3; 7 bases agree with TRBD1. V trimming: 8 bases; J trimming: 2 bases; junction bases outside the gene matches: 4. The CDR3 loop spans 13 amino acids. Germline assignment: CDR1 SNHLY and CDR2 FYNNEI. The DNA of the CDR3 is TGTGCCAGCGGACAGGCCAACACAGATACGCAGTATTTT. As protein: CASGQANTDTQYF. Together with reference TRBV2 and TRBJ2-3, the CDR3 gives the full variable domain: EPEVTQTPSHQVTQMGQEVILRCVPISNHLYFYWYRQILGQKVEFLVSFYNNEISEKSEIFDDQFSVERPDGSNFTLKIRSTKLEDSAMYFCASGQANTDTQYFGPGTRLTVL.